This T cell receptor (beta chain) comes out of a study of PD-1 blockade in classical Hodgkin lymphoma. The time point: cycle 4 day 1 (C4D1), after 6 weeks of nivolumab. All patients relapsed after autologous stem cell transplantation, and brentuximab vedotin exposure varied. Thawed PBMCs were the source of CD4+ T cells, purified by magnetic negative selection. The V and J ends lost 2 bases and 0 bases respectively, with 8 bases between them. This CDR3 is 15 amino acids long. Germline V gives CDR1 SEHNR, CDR2 FQNEAQ (reference sequence). Profiling relied on immunoSEQ multiplex PCR, and the TCRdb table lists in-frame clones only, not all of them. The sample contains around 30,000 clones, around 87% of which appear only once.

The chain uses TRBV7-9 and TRBJ1-5; D remains ambiguous. The receptor was derived from a human donor with classical Hodgkin lymphoma. Source: CD4+ T cells from blood, taken before the fourth cycle of nivolumab. CDR3 sequence reads: CASSLTADSNQPQHF. The CDR3 DNA reads as TGTGCCAGCAGCTTAACCGCGGATAGCAATCAGCCCCAGCATTTT.